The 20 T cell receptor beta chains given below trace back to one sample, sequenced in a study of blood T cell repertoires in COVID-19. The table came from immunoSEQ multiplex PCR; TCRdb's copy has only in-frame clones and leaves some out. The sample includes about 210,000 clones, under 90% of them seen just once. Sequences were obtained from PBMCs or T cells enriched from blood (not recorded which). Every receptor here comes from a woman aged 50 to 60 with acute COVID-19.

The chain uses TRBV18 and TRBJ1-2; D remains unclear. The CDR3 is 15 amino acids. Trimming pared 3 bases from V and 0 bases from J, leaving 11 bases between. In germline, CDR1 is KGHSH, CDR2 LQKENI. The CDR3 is CASSPAVGTNYGYTF. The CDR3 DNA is TGTGCCAGCTCACCCGCTGTGGGCACTAACTATGGCTACACCTTC.

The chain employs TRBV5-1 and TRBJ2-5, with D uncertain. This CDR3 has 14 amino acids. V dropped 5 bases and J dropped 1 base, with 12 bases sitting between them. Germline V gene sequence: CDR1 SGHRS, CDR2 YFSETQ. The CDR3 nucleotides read TGCGCCAGCAGAGGAGTCACACTCCAAGAGACCCAGTACTTC. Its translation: CASRGVTLQETQYF.

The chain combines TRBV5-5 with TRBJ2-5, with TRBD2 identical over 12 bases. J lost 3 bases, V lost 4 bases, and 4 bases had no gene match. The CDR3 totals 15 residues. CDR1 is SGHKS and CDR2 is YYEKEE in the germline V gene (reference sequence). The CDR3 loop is CASSPRLAGEETQYF. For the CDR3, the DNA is TGTGCCAGCAGCCCGAGACTAGCGGGAGAAGAGACCCAGTACTTC.

The CDR3 reads CASSQVYGQEVYGYTF. CDR3 sequence (DNA): TGCGCCAGCAGCCAAGTCTATGGACAGGAAGTCTATGGCTACACCTTC. V is TRBV4-1 and J is TRBJ1-2; 7 nucleotides match TRBD1. The germline V gene encodes CDR1 MGHRA and CDR2 YSYEKL. Unmatched junction bases numbered 9, after V lost 1 base and J lost 4 bases. The length of the CDR3 is 16 residues.

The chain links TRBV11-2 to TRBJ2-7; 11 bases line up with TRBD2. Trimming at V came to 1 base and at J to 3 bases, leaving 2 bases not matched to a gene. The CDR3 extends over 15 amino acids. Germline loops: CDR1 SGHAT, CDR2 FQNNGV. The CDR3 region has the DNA TGTGCCAGCAGCTTAGGGCTAGCGGGGGGCTACGAGCAGTACTTC. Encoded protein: CASSLGLAGGYEQYF.

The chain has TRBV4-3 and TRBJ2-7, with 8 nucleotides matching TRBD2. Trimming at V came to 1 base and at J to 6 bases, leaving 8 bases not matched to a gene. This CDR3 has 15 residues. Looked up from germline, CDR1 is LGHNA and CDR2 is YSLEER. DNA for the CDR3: TGCGCCAGCAGCCAAGTAAGCCTAGCGGGCGTCGAGCAGTACTTC. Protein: CASSQVSLAGVEQYF.

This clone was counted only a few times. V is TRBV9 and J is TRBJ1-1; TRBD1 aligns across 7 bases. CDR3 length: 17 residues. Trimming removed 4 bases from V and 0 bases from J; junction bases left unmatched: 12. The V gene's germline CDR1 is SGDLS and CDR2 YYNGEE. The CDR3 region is CASSPSETGVLNTEAFF. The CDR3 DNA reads TGTGCCAGCAGCCCTTCGGAAACAGGGGTATTGAACACTGAAGCTTTCTTT.

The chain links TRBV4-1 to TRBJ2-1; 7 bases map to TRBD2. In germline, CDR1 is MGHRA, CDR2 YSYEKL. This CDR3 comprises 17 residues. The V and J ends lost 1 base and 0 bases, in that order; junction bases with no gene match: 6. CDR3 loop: CASSQAASGGSYNEQFF. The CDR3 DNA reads TGCGCCAGCAGCCAAGCAGCGTCGGGGGGCTCCTACAATGAGCAGTTCTTC.

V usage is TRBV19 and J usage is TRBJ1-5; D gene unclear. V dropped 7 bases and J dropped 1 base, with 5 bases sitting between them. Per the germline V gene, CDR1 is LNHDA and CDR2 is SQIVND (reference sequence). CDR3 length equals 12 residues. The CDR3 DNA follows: TGTGCCAGTACCCTGAGCAATCAGCCCCAGCATTTT. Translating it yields CASTLSNQPQHF.

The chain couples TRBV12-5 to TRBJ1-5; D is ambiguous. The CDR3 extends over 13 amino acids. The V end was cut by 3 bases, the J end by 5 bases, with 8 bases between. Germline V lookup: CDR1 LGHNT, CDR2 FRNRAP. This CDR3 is CASGFREDQPQHF. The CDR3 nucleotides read TGTGCTAGTGGTTTTCGGGAGGATCAGCCCCAGCATTTT.

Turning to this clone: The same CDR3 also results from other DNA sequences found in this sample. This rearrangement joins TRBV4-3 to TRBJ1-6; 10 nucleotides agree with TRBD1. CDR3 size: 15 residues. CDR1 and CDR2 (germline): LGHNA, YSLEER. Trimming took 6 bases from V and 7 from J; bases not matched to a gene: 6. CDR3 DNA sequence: TGCGCCAGCAGTCGACAGGGGGCTTCGAATTCACCCCTCCACTTT. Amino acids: CASSRQGASNSPLHF.

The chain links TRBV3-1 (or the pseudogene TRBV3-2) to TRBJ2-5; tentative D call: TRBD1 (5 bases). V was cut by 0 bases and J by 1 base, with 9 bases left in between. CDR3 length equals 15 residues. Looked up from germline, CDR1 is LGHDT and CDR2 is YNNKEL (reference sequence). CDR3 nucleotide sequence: TGTGCCAGCAGCCAAGAACAGGTCCCCCAAGAGACCCAGTACTTC. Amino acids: CASSQEQVPQETQYF.

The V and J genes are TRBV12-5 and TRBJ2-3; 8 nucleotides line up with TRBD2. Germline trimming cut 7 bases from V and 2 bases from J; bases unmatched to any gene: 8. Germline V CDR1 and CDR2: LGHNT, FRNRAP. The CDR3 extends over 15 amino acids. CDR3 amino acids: CASEERGLHTDTQYF. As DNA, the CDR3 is TGTGCTAGTGAAGAGCGGGGGCTTCACACAGATACGCAGTATTTT.

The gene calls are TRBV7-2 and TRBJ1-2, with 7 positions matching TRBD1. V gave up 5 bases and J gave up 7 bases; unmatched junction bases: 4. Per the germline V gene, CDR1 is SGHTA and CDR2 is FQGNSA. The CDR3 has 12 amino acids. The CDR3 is CASSINRGGYTF. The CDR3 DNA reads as TGTGCCAGCAGCATTAACAGGGGTGGCTACACCTTC.

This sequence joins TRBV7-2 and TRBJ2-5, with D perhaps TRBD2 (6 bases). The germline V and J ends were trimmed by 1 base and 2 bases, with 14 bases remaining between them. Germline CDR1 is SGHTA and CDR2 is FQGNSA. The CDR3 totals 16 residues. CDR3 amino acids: CASSLVGGMGQETQYF. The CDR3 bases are TGTGCCAGCAGCTTAGTTGGAGGGATGGGGCAAGAGACCCAGTACTTC. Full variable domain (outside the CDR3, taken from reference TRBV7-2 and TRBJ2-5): GAGVSQSPSNKVTEKGKDVELRCDPISGHTALYWYRQSLGQGLEFLIYFQGNSAPDKSGLPSDRFSAERTGGSVSTLTIQRTQQEDSAVYLCASSLVGGMGQETQYFGPGTRLLVL.

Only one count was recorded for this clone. CDR3 DNA: TGTGCCAGTAGTATCTCCGGGACAGGGGCAGAAGGGCTGTTCTTC. Translation: CASSISGTGAEGLFF. The V and J genes are TRBV19 and TRBJ2-1, with 10 bases matching TRBD1. The CDR3 is 15 amino acids. V gave up 3 bases and J gave up 15 bases; unmatched junction bases: 14. The V gene's germline CDR1 is LNHDA and CDR2 SQIVND (reference sequence).

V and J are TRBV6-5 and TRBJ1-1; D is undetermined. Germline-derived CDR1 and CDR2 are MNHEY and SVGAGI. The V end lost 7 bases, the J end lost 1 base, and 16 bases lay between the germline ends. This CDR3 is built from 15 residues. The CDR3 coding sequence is TGTGCCAGCAACCCACTTACGCCTGAGAACACTGAAGCTTTCTTT. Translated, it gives CASNPLTPENTEAFF.

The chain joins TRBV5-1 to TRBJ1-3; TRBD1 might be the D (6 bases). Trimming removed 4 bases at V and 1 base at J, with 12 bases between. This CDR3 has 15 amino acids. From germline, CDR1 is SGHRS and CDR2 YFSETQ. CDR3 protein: CASSQGTTSGNTIYF. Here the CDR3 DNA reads TGCGCCAGCAGCCAGGGGACAACTTCTGGAAACACCATATATTTT. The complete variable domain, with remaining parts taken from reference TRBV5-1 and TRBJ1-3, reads KAGVTQTPRYLIKTRGQQVTLSCSPISGHRSVSWYQQTPGQGLQFLFEYFSETQRNKGNFPGRFSGRQFSNSRSEMNVSTLELGDSALYLCASSQGTTSGNTIYFGEGSWLTVV.

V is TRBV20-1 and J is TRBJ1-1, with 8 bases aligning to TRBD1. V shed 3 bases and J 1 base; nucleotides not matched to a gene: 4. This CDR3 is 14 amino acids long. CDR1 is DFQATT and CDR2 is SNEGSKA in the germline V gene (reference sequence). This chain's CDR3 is CSASAGGRNTEAFF. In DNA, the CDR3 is TGCAGTGCTAGTGCAGGGGGCAGGAACACTGAAGCTTTCTTT.

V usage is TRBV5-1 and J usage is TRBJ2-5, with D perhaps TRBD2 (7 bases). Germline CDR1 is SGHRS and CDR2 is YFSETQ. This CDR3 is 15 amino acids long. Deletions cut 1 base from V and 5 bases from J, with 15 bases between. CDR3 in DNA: TGCGCCAGCAGCTTGATCCCGGGGGGCTCGGAGACCCAGTACTTC. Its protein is CASSLIPGGSETQYF.